The 21 T cell receptor beta chains below were found in one sample sequenced in a study of T cell repertoires in cytomegalovirus infection. These receptors have no known antigen. TCRdb itself ran the reads through MiXCR, one entry per CDR3 protein. The table shows fewer than 900,000 distinct CDR3 sequences, with 25% to 30% occurring only once. Sequencing was performed on cultured CD8+ T cells from PBMCs, taken from culture after CMV antigen stimulation. The receptors originated from a human donor in good health (CMV status not recorded). Some clones in this sample may be carry-over from other donors' samples.

The J gene is TRBJ2-3, the V gene TRBV2; D may be TRBD2 (6 bases). The germline V and J ends were trimmed by 0 bases and 5 bases, with 9 bases remaining between them. Germline CDR1 is SNHLY and CDR2 is FYNNEI. The CDR3 is made up of 14 amino acids. The CDR3 reads CASSEASGGDTQYF. In DNA form, the CDR3 reads TGTGCCAGCAGTGAAGCTAGCGGAGGAGATACGCAGTATTTT.

The chain joins TRBV6-2 or TRBV6-3 to TRBJ2-7; D remains ambiguous. CDR3 length equals 17 residues. From germline, CDR1 is MNHEY and CDR2 SVGEGT. The DNA of the CDR3 is TGTGCCTGCAGTTACTCGATAGAAGCGCTCTCCACATACGAGCAGTACGTC. As protein: CACSYSIEALSTYEQYV.

This clonotype has more than one count but fewer than ten. The chain uses TRBV7-6 and TRBJ1-1; D not certain. The CDR3 is made up of 18 amino acids. Germline V lookup: CDR1 SGHVS, CDR2 FNYEAQ. Trimming took 1 base from V and 4 from J, leaving 22 bases between them. CDR3 nucleotide sequence: TGTGCCAGCAGCTTAGTGTCCGGTTTTAATACGTGGGGCACTGAAGCTTTCTTT. Translated, it gives CASSLVSGFNTWGTEAFF.

This chain joins TRBV6-5 and TRBJ1-4; D might be TRBD1 (5 bases). CDR1 and CDR2 (germline): MNHEY, SVGAGI. The length of the CDR3 is 15 residues. The germline V and J ends were trimmed by 2 bases and 5 bases, with 12 bases remaining between them. The CDR3 region is CASSYKRGGNEKLFF. The CDR3 bases are TGTGCCAGCAGTTACAAGAGGGGCGGCAATGAAAAACTGTTTTTT.

CDR3 sequence reads: CASSNTNQGSPYEQYF. As DNA, the CDR3 is TGTGCCAGCAGTAACACCAACCAGGGGTCTCCTTACGAGCAGTACTTC. The chain carries TRBV12-3 or TRBV12-4 and TRBJ2-7; tentatively, D is TRBD1 (6 bases). The CDR3 spans 16 residues. Deletions cut 5 bases from V and 4 bases from J, with 21 bases between.

The V and J genes are TRBV5-5 and TRBJ2-1; D is perhaps TRBD2 (6 bases). V was trimmed by 3 bases and J by 8 bases, leaving 18 bases between them. CDR3 length equals 15 residues. The germline CDR1 and CDR2 sequences are SGHKS and YYEKEE (reference sequence). CDR3 residues: CASSSLGRGPDEQFF. CDR3 sequence (DNA): TGTGCCAGCAGCTCCCTCGGGAGAGGGCCCGATGAGCAGTTCTTC. The entire variable domain, with the rest obtained from reference TRBV5-5 and TRBJ2-1, is as follows: DAGVTQSPTHLIKTRGQQVTLRCSPISGHKSVSWYQQVLGQGPQFIFQYYEKEERGRGNFPDRFSARQFPNYSSELNVNALLLGDSALYLCASSSLGRGPDEQFFGPGTRLTVL.

The chain is built from TRBV7-4 and TRBJ2-5, with TRBD2 matching over 9 bases. Looked up from germline, CDR1 is SGHVT and CDR2 is SQSDAQ. V was pared by 1 base and J by 6 bases, with 6 bases of the junction left unmatched. The CDR3 runs to 15 residues. The CDR3 sequence is CASSLGRGGQKTQYF. The CDR3 nucleotides are TGTGCCAGCAGCTTAGGGCGGGGGGGCCAGAAGACCCAGTACTTC.

At least ten counts were recorded for this clonotype. This chain joins TRBV6-2 or TRBV6-3 and TRBJ2-6, with D hard to call. The length of the CDR3 is 16 residues. Trimming shortened V by 3 bases and J by 0 bases, and 9 bases separated the two germline ends. CDR1 and CDR2 from the germline V gene are MNHEY and SVGEGT. The DNA of the CDR3 is TGTGCCAGCAGTTATCTGTCTATCTCTGGGGCCAACGTCCTGACTTTC. This gives the protein CASSYLSISGANVLTF.

This clonotype appeared a few times. The chain couples TRBV7-9 to TRBJ2-1, with a weak D call TRBD2 (7 bases). The CDR3 has 15 amino acids. Trimming took off 4 bases at V and 5 bases at J, with 15 bases between the two ends. Germline CDR1 reads SEHNR; CDR2 reads FQNEAQ (reference sequence). For the CDR3, the DNA is TGTGCCAGCAGCTCGCCCGGGGGGCCACACAATGAGCAGTTCTTC. This encodes CASSSPGGPHNEQFF.

This clonotype has more than one count but fewer than ten. The rearrangement links TRBV6-1 to TRBJ2-7, with a tentative D call TRBD2 (5 bases). The V end lost 2 bases, the J end lost 3 bases, and 14 bases lay between the germline ends. The CDR3 runs to 15 residues. CDR1 is MNHNS and CDR2 is SASEGT in the germline V gene. This chain's CDR3 is CASSELGFAGYEQYV. In nucleotides, the CDR3 is TGTGCCAGCAGTGAATTAGGTTTCGCGGGCTACGAGCAGTACGTC.

The rearrangement uses TRBV6-8 and TRBJ2-2, with 8 bases matching TRBD1. J gave up 6 bases and V 6 bases, and 9 bases lay outside the gene matches. CDR3 length equals 15 residues. CDR1 and CDR2 (germline): MNHGY, SAAAGT. DNA of the CDR3: TGTGCCAGCAGGACGACAGGGGAAGGGGCCGGGGAGCTGTTTTTT. Its protein is CASRTTGEGAGELFF.

The chain combines TRBV4-3 with TRBJ2-1; D uncertain. Germline V gene sequence: CDR1 LGHNA, CDR2 YSLEER. This CDR3 region has 16 residues. The ends were cut back, 2 bases at V and 2 bases at J, with 13 bases in the middle. The CDR3 loop reads CASSQRATITYNEQFF. CDR3 coding DNA: TGCGCCAGCAGCCAAAGGGCCACCATAACCTACAATGAGCAGTTCTTC.

This clonotype was seen at least ten times. The V and J genes are TRBV7-6 and TRBJ2-5, with D hard to call. With 4 bases removed from V and 5 bases from J, the gap between germline ends came to 8 bases. The germline V gene has CDR1 SGHVS and CDR2 FNYEAQ. CDR3 length equals 12 residues. CDR3 sequence reads: CASSSGIETQYF. The CDR3 DNA reads as TGTGCCAGCAGCTCTGGCATCGAGACCCAGTACTTC.

The chain employs TRBV10-3 and TRBJ1-1; tentative D call: TRBD1 (6 bases). From germline, CDR1 is ENHRY and CDR2 SYGVKD. Trimming pared 4 bases from V and 2 bases from J, leaving 14 bases between. CDR3 size: 15 residues. This CDR3 reads CAISGFRTDNTEAFF. The CDR3 nucleotides are TGTGCCATCAGTGGATTTAGGACAGACAACACTGAAGCTTTCTTT.

The chain recombines TRBV24-1 with TRBJ2-7; D is uncertain. This CDR3 comprises 13 residues. CDR1 and CDR2 (germline): KGHDR, SFDVKD. Trimming took off 5 bases at V and 3 bases at J, with 10 bases between the two ends. Written as DNA, the CDR3 is TGTGCCACCAGTGTTCCGGGTCTCTACGAGCAGTACGTC. It yields the protein CATSVPGLYEQYV.

V and J are TRBV11-2 and TRBJ2-2; D gene unclear. CDR1 and CDR2 (germline): SGHAT, FQNNGV. The length of the CDR3 is 14 residues. V lost 2 bases and J 0 bases, leaving 4 bases between the germline ends. The CDR3 spells CASSLWPNTGELFF. In DNA, the CDR3 is TGTGCCAGCAGCTTATGGCCGAACACCGGGGAGCTGTTTTTT.

A few counts support this clonotype. The chain links TRBV6-1 to TRBJ1-2, with TRBD1 matching 10 bases. Germline CDR1 reads MNHNS; CDR2 reads SASEGT. The CDR3 sequence is 18 residues long. J gave up 1 base and V 2 bases, and 10 bases lay outside the gene matches. Written as DNA, the CDR3 is TGTGCCAGCAGTGAAAGGGGGACAGGGGCCTATATTAACTATGGCTACACCTTC. Its translation: CASSERGTGAYINYGYTF.

This clonotype was observed at least ten times. The chain links TRBV7-2 to TRBJ2-3; D remains ambiguous. The germline CDR1 and CDR2 sequences are SGHTA and FQGNSA. Trimming removed 7 bases from V and 0 bases from J, with 11 bases in between. The length of the CDR3 is 14 residues. CDR3 sequence reads: CASNLLDSTDTQYF. As DNA, the CDR3 is TGTGCCAGCAACCTCCTGGACAGCACAGATACGCAGTATTTT.

The V gene is TRBV10-2, the J gene TRBJ1-2; 7 bases are shared with TRBD1. From germline, CDR1 is WSHSY and CDR2 SAAADI. The trim removed 4 bases at V and 3 bases at J, leaving 11 bases unmatched. The CDR3 loop spans 16 amino acids. The CDR3: CASSGIVGGADYGYTF. The CDR3 nucleotides are TGCGCCAGCAGTGGGATAGTAGGGGGCGCGGACTATGGCTACACCTTC.

This clonotype was counted only a few times. V usage is TRBV10-3 and J usage is TRBJ1-5; perhaps TRBD1 as D (6 bases). Germline loops: CDR1 ENHRY, CDR2 SYGVKD. The V end lost 2 bases, the J end lost 7 bases, and 12 bases lay between the germline ends. The CDR3 runs 14 residues. CDR3 sequence (DNA): TGTGCCATCAGTGAGGTCACAGGGTACCAGCCCCAGCATTTT. Amino acid sequence: CAISEVTGYQPQHF.

This clonotype was seen only a few times. The CDR3 is CSVAPPNSYEQYF. The CDR3 DNA is TGCAGCGTTGCTCCCCCAAACTCCTACGAGCAGTACTTC. This chain uses TRBV29-1 with TRBJ2-7, with D unresolved. The CDR3 extends over 13 amino acids. Per germline, CDR1 SQVTM and CDR2 ANQGSEA. V was trimmed by 4 bases and J by 0 bases, leaving 10 bases between them.